Listed below are T cell receptor beta chains from one sample, sequenced in a study of identical twins. A single record per CDR3 protein comes from TCRdb applying MiXCR to the 5' RACE reads. The table shows about 450,000 distinct CDR3 sequences, with roughly 20% occurring only once. Specimen: naive T cells sorted from blood. Receptor source: a man aged 50-60 years in good health. Each CDR3 is given with its conserved first and last residue. Each record gives: V gene, J gene, CDR3 protein.

TRBV12-3/TRBV12-4	TRBJ1-3	CASSLRGRNRNTIYF
TRBV20-1	TRBJ2-1	CSALGDLGVYNEQFF
TRBV29-1	TRBJ2-7	CSVEERALDGTSGEAYEQYF
TRBV29-1	TRBJ2-7	CSACYEQYF
TRBV15	TRBJ1-1	CATGRPNTEAFF
TRBV3-1	TRBJ2-7	CASSQDGNPSYEQYF
TRBV20-1	TRBJ1-2	CSAVQGDYGYTF
TRBV12-3/TRBV12-4	TRBJ2-6	CASSLDGLSGANVLTF
TRBV4-3	TRBJ2-2	CASSLRIWAGGGTGELFF
TRBV12-3/TRBV12-4	TRBJ1-6	CANSLSPGGNSPLHF
TRBV6-5	TRBJ2-7	CASSYRGIGEQYF
TRBV20-1	TRBJ2-3	CSARRTSGSTDTQYF
TRBV29-1	TRBJ2-2	CSVKGSGPSNTGELFF
TRBV18	TRBJ1-1	CASSPMGNTEAFF
TRBV6-2/TRBV6-3	TRBJ2-1	CASSTQGGSYNEQFF
TRBV20-1	TRBJ1-6	CSATMNYNSPLHF
TRBV10-3	TRBJ2-7	CAISDFGTGQYF
TRBV5-6	TRBJ1-1	CASSLSIGGEAFF
TRBV18	TRBJ1-1	CASSPQQNTEAFF
TRBV9	TRBJ2-1	CASSSSGRALDEQFF
TRBV6-5	TRBJ1-1	CASTGGLDEAFF
TRBV20-1	TRBJ2-5	CSASPYSGETQYF
TRBV28	TRBJ2-1	CASSPTGTSSFDEQFF
TRBV27	TRBJ2-4	CASSSGPGIAKNIQYF
TRBV20-1	TRBJ1-4	CSAHVTGGGSSEKLFF
TRBV12-3/TRBV12-4	TRBJ2-7	CASSRGVGSGHEQYF
TRBV10-3	TRBJ2-6	CAISDSSGRSGANVLTF
TRBV4-1	TRBJ2-5	CASSQAGASGTRGTQYF
TRBV20-1	TRBJ2-7	CSARGTGGRYEQYF
TRBV18	TRBJ2-1	CASSPSRGRAYNEQFF
TRBV10-3	TRBJ2-7	CAISDASGRAYNEQYF
TRBV3-1	TRBJ2-7	CASSQGWTIYEQYF
TRBV7-9	TRBJ1-3	CASSLGGPQGNTIYF
TRBV6-2/TRBV6-3	TRBJ2-5	CASLGSRETQYF
TRBV28	TRBJ2-5	CASRGPGQEGETQYF
TRBV2	TRBJ2-5	CASRDFNYQETQYF
TRBV6-2/TRBV6-3	TRBJ1-5	CASSYSGWITRVQPQHF
TRBV7-9	TRBJ1-4	CASSLGQGGVEKLFF
TRBV24-1	TRBJ2-2	CATSDFWATGELFF
TRBV12-3/TRBV12-4	TRBJ2-1	CASSPPSVGRYNEQFF
TRBV20-1	TRBJ1-1	CSARSRGGLNTEAFF